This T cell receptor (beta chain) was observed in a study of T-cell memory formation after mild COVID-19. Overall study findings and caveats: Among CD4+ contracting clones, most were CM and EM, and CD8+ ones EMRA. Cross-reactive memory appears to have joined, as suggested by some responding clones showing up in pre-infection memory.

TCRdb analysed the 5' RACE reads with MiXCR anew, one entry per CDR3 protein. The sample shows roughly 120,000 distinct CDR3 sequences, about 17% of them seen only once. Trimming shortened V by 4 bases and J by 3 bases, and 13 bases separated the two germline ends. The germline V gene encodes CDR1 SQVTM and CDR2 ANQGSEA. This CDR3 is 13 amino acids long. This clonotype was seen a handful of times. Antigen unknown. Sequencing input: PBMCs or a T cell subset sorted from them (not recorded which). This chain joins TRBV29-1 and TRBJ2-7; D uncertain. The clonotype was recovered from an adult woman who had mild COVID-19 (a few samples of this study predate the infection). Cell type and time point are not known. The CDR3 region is CSVVSGPGYEQYF. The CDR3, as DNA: TGCAGCGTTGTTTCTGGGCCCGGCTACGAGCAGTACTTC.